The 11 T cell receptor beta chains reported below all come from one sample, sequenced in a study of blood T cell repertoires in COVID-19. Sequenced by immunoSEQ multiplex PCR; TCRdb stores in-frame clones only, minus some. The repertoire holds about 200,000 clones, with around 86% as singletons. The specimen sequenced was peripheral blood. These receptors were collected from a man aged 55 to 69 with acute or convalescent COVID-19.

The genes are TRBV6-4 and TRBJ2-2; tentatively, D is TRBD2 (6 bases). Looked up from germline, CDR1 is MRHNA and CDR2 is SNTAGT. This CDR3 spans 14 amino acids. V lost 7 bases and J 2 bases, leaving 11 bases between the germline ends. CDR3: CASKFGSNTGELFF. In nucleotides, the CDR3 is TGTGCCAGCAAATTCGGGAGCAACACCGGGGAGCTGTTTTTT.

This chain links TRBV27 with TRBJ1-5; D gene ambiguous. CDR1 is MNHEY, CDR2 SMNVEV, per germline (reference sequence). Between the trimmed V and J ends, which lost 6 bases and 0 bases, there was a span of 21 bases. The CDR3 runs to 18 residues. The CDR3 reads CASSLHAAETYSNQPQHF. DNA for the CDR3: TGTGCCAGCAGCCTACATGCGGCGGAGACTTATAGCAATCAGCCCCAGCATTTT.

This chain uses TRBV10-3 with TRBJ1-6; D gene uncertain. The CDR3 has 14 amino acids. The V gene lost 2 bases and the J gene lost 5 bases, with 7 bases spanning the gap. Germline CDR1 and CDR2: ENHRY and SYGVKD. CDR3 DNA: TGTGCCATCAGTGAGCGTCAGGATAATTCACCCCTCCACTTT. Protein: CAISERQDNSPLHF.

The chain carries TRBV14 and TRBJ1-2, with 9 bases matching TRBD1. Germline CDR1 reads SGHDN; CDR2 reads FVKESK. With 4 bases clipped from V and 2 bases from J, the junction kept 8 bases outside the gene matches. The CDR3 runs to 16 residues. This chain's CDR3 is CASSRQGGARNYGYTF. The CDR3, as DNA: TGTGCCAGCAGCCGACAGGGGGGGGCCAGAAACTATGGCTACACCTTC.

The count of this clone is one. Here the CDR3 DNA reads TGTGCCAGCAGACTGGGACACCTCCAAGAGACCCAGTACTTC. Residues: CASRLGHLQETQYF. The rearrangement joins TRBV6-6 to TRBJ2-5; tentatively, D is TRBD1 (6 bases). The CDR3 sequence is 14 residues long. Germline CDR1 is MNHNY and CDR2 is SVGAGI (reference sequence). V was pared by 6 bases and J by 1 base, with 12 bases between.

The chain carries TRBV2 and TRBJ1-3; D is possibly TRBD1 (6 bases). Germline V gives CDR1 SNHLY, CDR2 FYNNEI. The length of the CDR3 is 15 residues. Deletions cut 8 bases from V and 1 base from J, with 15 bases between. The CDR3, as DNA: TGTGCCAGCCCGGGGGGGGCGCTTTCTGGAAACACCATATATTTT. Protein: CASPGGALSGNTIYF.

This chain connects TRBV10-3 to TRBJ2-7; 12 nucleotides align to TRBD2. CDR1 is ENHRY, CDR2 SYGVKD, per germline. The CDR3 loop spans 14 amino acids. The trim removed 7 bases at V and 2 bases at J, leaving 3 bases unmatched. CDR3 residues: CAINGLAGPYEQYF. CDR3 bases: TGTGCCATCAACGGACTAGCGGGGCCCTACGAGCAGTACTTC.

V usage is TRBV6-2 or TRBV6-3 and J usage is TRBJ1-4; D is unresolved. Per germline, CDR1 MNHEY and CDR2 SVGEGT. With 2 bases removed from V and 8 bases from J, the gap between germline ends came to 15 bases. The CDR3 totals 15 residues. The CDR3 reads CASSYPGMPDEKLFF. CDR3 nucleotides: TGTGCCAGCAGTTACCCCGGGATGCCCGACGAAAAACTGTTTTTT.

The chain joins TRBV27 to TRBJ1-5, with D possibly being TRBD1 (6 bases). The CDR3 covers 14 residues. Deletions cut 3 bases from V and 6 bases from J, with 12 bases between. CDR1 is MNHEY, CDR2 SMNVEV, per germline (reference sequence). CDR3 sequence: CASSFGQTGQPQHF. In nucleotides, the CDR3 is TGTGCCAGCAGTTTTGGACAGACGGGTCAGCCCCAGCATTTT.

J is TRBJ1-2 and V is TRBV7-2; D might be TRBD1 (6 bases). CDR3 length equals 15 residues. Germline values: CDR1 SGHTA, CDR2 FQGNSA. Trimming stripped 5 bases from V and 2 bases from J, with 15 bases between. The CDR3 region has the DNA TGTGCCAGCAGCCCAGGCGGGGGGGGCAACTATGGCTACACCTTC. The encoded protein is CASSPGGGGNYGYTF.

This chain links TRBV3-1 (or the pseudogene TRBV3-2) with TRBJ2-2, with a weak D call TRBD2 (6 bases). This CDR3 spans 16 amino acids. Germline values: CDR1 LGHDT, CDR2 YNNKEL (reference sequence). Trimming left V 1 base short and J 1 base short, with 10 bases between. CDR3 nucleotide sequence: TGTGCCAGCAGCCAAGGTGGGGGGAAGAACACCGGGGAGCTGTTTTTT. Protein product: CASSQGGGKNTGELFF.